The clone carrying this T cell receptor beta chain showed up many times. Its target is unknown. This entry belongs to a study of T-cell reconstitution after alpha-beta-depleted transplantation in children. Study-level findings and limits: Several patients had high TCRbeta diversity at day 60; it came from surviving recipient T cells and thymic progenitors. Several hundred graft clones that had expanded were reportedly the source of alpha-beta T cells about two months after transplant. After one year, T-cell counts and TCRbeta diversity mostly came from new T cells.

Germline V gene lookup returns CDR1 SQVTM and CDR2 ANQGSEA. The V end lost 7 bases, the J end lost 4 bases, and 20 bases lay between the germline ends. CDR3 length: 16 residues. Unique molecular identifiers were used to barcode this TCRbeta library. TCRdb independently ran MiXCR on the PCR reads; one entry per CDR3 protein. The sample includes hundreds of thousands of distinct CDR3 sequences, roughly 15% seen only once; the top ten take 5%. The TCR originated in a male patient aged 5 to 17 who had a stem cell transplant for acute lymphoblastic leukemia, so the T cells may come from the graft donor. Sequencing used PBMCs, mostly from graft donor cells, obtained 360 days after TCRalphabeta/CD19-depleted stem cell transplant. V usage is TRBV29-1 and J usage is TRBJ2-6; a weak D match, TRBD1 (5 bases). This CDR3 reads CSATDVAKGGANVLTF. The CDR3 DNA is TGCAGCGCCACAGATGTGGCAAAGGGGGGGGCCAACGTCCTGACTTTC.